Listed below are T cell receptor beta chains from one sample, sequenced in a study of a mutant IDH1 vaccine in newly diagnosed glioma. Repertoires were generated with immunoSEQ multiplex PCR, while TCRdb's copy carries only in-frame clones and drops some. The table lists some 80,000 clones, around 83% of them singletons. What these receptors recognize is not known. This specimen consisted of PBMCs, obtained from a glioma patient whose treatment included an IDH1 peptide vaccine. Receptors were obtained from a woman aged 50 to 65 with glioma. The CDR3 runs from the conserved cysteine through the conserved F or W. The D gene is left open where the match is weak. The size field is filled for only some rows; it gives once, few, many or a size class.

j_call,d_call,v_call,clone_size,cdr3_nt,cdr3_aa
TRBJ2-7,TRBD1,TRBV5-1,NA,TGCGCCAGCAGCTCGGGACAGGGACTCTACGAGCAGTACTTC,CASSSGQGLYEQYF
TRBJ2-1,NA,TRBV18,NA,TGTGCCAGCTCAGAGGGTCGCTACAATGAGCAGTTCTTC,CASSEGRYNEQFF
TRBJ1-5,NA,TRBV9,NA,TGTGCCAGCAGCGTAGGGCTCAATCAGCCCCAGCATTTT,CASSVGLNQPQHF
TRBJ1-4,NA,TRBV28,NA,TGTGCCAGCAGTTTCGCCCCCCGGGGCCAGAATGAAAAACTGTTTTTT,CASSFAPRGQNEKLFF
TRBJ2-3,TRBD2,TRBV5-1,NA,TGCGCCAGCAGGAGGGGAGGGCCCACAGATACGCAGTATTTT,CASRRGGPTDTQYF
TRBJ2-5,NA,TRBV2,NA,TGTGCCTTTTGGAATGGCCAGGGCATCCAAGAGACCCAGTACTTC,CAFWNGQGIQETQYF
TRBJ2-5,NA,TRBV7-8,NA,TGTGCCAGCAGCCCATACCGACTCATATTGGGGGTAAAGGAGACCCAGTACTTC,CASSPYRLILGVKETQYF
TRBJ1-5,TRBD1,TRBV19,few,TGTGCCAGTCAGGACAGGGACAATCAGCCCCAGCATTTT,CASQDRDNQPQHF
TRBJ2-5,TRBD1,TRBV4-1,NA,TGCGCCAGCAGCCAAGCCGACAGGGCCCAAGAGACCCAGTACTTC,CASSQADRAQETQYF
TRBJ1-2,NA,TRBV27,few,TGTGCCAGCAGTAGGACAGAGAGTAACTATGGCTACACCTTC,CASSRTESNYGYTF
TRBJ2-5,NA,TRBV2,NA,TGTGCCAGCAGTGCCTTTACCAGGGTTATTTGGGAGACCCAGTACTTC,CASSAFTRVIWETQYF
TRBJ1-6,NA,TRBV30,NA,TGTGCCTGGAGTGTTCCCGGAATGTCCTATAATTCACCCCTCCACTTT,CAWSVPGMSYNSPLHF
TRBJ2-6,NA,TRBV18,NA,TGTGCCAGCTCACCACAGGGCAAAGGGGCCAACGTCCTGACTTTC,CASSPQGKGANVLTF
TRBJ1-5,NA,TRBV13,few,TGTGCCAGCAGCTTAAGGGGAAGCAATCAGCCCCAGCATTTT,CASSLRGSNQPQHF
TRBJ2-7,NA,TRBV6-1,NA,TGTGCCAGCAGTCCAGTTAAAGGCAGCCGCTACGAGCAGTACTTC,CASSPVKGSRYEQYF
TRBJ2-6,NA,TRBV6-5,NA,TGTGCCAGCAGCCTGGCTGGAGCCAACGTCCTGACTTTC,CASSLAGANVLTF
TRBJ2-1,TRBD1,TRBV5-5,NA,TGTGCCAGCAGCACCGGGACAGGGCGCTACAATGAGCAGTTCTTC,CASSTGTGRYNEQFF
TRBJ2-2,TRBD2,TRBV5-1,NA,TGCGCCAGCAGCTTCCGTACTAGCGAGGGAGGGAACACCGGGGAGCTGTTTTTT,CASSFRTSEGGNTGELFF
TRBJ2-5,NA,TRBV25-1,NA,TGTGCCAGCAGTGAACCCCCTTGGAAGGCCCAGTACTTC,CASSEPPWKAQYF
TRBJ2-7,NA,TRBV19,NA,TGTGCCAGTAGTAATACCCTCCGGCGCTATCGCGAGCAGTACTTC,CASSNTLRRYREQYF
TRBJ2-1,NA,TRBV6-5,NA,TGTGCCAGCGGTTTATTGGGGGCGGTGTTCTTC,CASGLLGAVFF
TRBJ2-1,NA,TRBV9,NA,TGTGCCAGCAGCGTAGCAGGCGGGAATTACAATGAGCAGTTCTTC,CASSVAGGNYNEQFF
TRBJ2-7,NA,TRBV29-1,NA,TGCAGCGTTGGGGTGTACGAGCAGTACTTC,CSVGVYEQYF
TRBJ1-2,NA,TRBV6-6,NA,TGTGCCAGCAGAACTGACACCCACTATGGCTACACCTTC,CASRTDTHYGYTF
TRBJ1-5,NA,TRBV7-9,NA,TGTGCCAGCAGCCTGACGGATAGCAATCAGCCCCAGCATTTT,CASSLTDSNQPQHF
TRBJ2-3,TRBD2,TRBV7-3,few,TGTGCCAGCAGCCGAGCGGGAGTGGGCACAGATACGCAGTATTTT,CASSRAGVGTDTQYF
TRBJ2-2,NA,TRBV28,NA,TGTGCCAGCAGCTCCCTTTGGTCCGGGGAGCTGTTTTTT,CASSSLWSGELFF
TRBJ2-1,NA,TRBV9,NA,TGTGCCAGCAGCTCCCGTAATCGGTTGATCGATGAGCAGTTCTTC,CASSSRNRLIDEQFF
TRBJ2-7,NA,TRBV13,NA,TGTGCCAGCAGACCCTCTGGGGGATTCGAGCAGTACTTC,CASRPSGGFEQYF
TRBJ1-1,NA,TRBV4-1,NA,TGCGCCAGCAGCCAAATTACAGGGACTGAAGCTTTCTTT,CASSQITGTEAFF
TRBJ1-4,NA,TRBV19,NA,TGTGCCAGTAGTATTCGGCAGGGAAGTGAAAAACTGTTTTTT,CASSIRQGSEKLFF
TRBJ1-1,TRBD1,TRBV28,NA,TGTGCCAGCAGTTTAATGGGGCCAGGGGGGAACACTGAAGCTTTCTTT,CASSLMGPGGNTEAFF
TRBJ2-2,NA,TRBV9,NA,TGTGCCAGCAGCGTAGATAGGCAGGGGACCGGGGAGCTGTTTTTT,CASSVDRQGTGELFF
TRBJ2-5,NA,TRBV5-1,NA,TGCGCCAGCCGTCGGGACCCTTATGATAAAGAGACCCAGTACTTC,CASRRDPYDKETQYF
TRBJ2-2,TRBD1,TRBV10-1,NA,TGCGCCAGCAGTGATTGGGGACAGGGAGGCACCGGGGAGCTGTTTTTT,CASSDWGQGGTGELFF
TRBJ2-7,NA,TRBV10-3,NA,TGTGCCATCAGTGGGGTGGCAGCAACTTCCTACGAGCAGTACTTC,CAISGVAATSYEQYF
TRBJ2-1,NA,TRBV19,NA,TGTGCCAGTAGTATAGCCCGGGGGTTGAGCTCCTACAATGAGCAGTTCTTC,CASSIARGLSSYNEQFF
TRBJ2-7,NA,TRBV5-6,NA,TGTGCCAGCACCCATGGACCAGGCTACGAGCAGTACTTC,CASTHGPGYEQYF
TRBJ2-1,NA,TRBV5-1,NA,TGCGCCAGCAGCTTCGGGGACTTTGAACGGTACAATGAGCAGTTCTTC,CASSFGDFERYNEQFF
TRBJ1-1,NA,TRBV29-1,NA,TGCAGCGCCCTAAGGACCTCGAACACTGAAGCTTTCTTT,CSALRTSNTEAFF
TRBJ1-5,TRBD1,TRBV28,NA,TGTGCCAGCAGTTCGGGACAGGGCAATCAGCCCCAGCATTTT,CASSSGQGNQPQHF
TRBJ2-7,NA,TRBV4-1,NA,TGCGCCAGCAGCCAAGACGGAAGGTACAAGGGGACCTACGAGCAGTACTTC,CASSQDGRYKGTYEQYF
TRBJ2-1,NA,TRBV19,NA,TGTGCCAGTAGTATATGGCCCCTCAGCAATGAGCAGTTCTTC,CASSIWPLSNEQFF